The source of this T cell receptor (beta chain) is a study of vaccination and CD4 T cells after COVID-19. As for the study in general: A median of approximately 72 days (range 14 to 241) separated dose two from the taking of post-vaccine samples.

Details on this clonotype: Its antigen is undetermined.

As to treatment: approximately 10-day PBMC culture with coronavirus spike peptide pools or control peptides (ViraFEST assay). The Oncomine TCR Beta short-read assay was applied to DNA of cultured CD4+ T cells. One entry per CDR3 protein results from TCRdb running MiXCR on the PCR reads. The table shows 18,000 or so distinct CDR3 sequences, with less than 30% occurring only once. Trimming removed 5 bases from V and 0 bases from J, with 19 bases in between. The CDR3 contains 16 residues. Germline V lookup: CDR1 DFQATT, CDR2 SNEGSKA (reference sequence). The sample consisted of cultured CD4+ T cells from blood. The sequence derives from a human donor with COVID-19. V and J are TRBV20-1 and TRBJ1-2; D not certain. The CDR3 DNA reads TGCAGTGCTTCGGCCCCCGGCCGGAACCCTAACTATGGCTACACCTTC. Translating it yields CSASAPGRNPNYGYTF.